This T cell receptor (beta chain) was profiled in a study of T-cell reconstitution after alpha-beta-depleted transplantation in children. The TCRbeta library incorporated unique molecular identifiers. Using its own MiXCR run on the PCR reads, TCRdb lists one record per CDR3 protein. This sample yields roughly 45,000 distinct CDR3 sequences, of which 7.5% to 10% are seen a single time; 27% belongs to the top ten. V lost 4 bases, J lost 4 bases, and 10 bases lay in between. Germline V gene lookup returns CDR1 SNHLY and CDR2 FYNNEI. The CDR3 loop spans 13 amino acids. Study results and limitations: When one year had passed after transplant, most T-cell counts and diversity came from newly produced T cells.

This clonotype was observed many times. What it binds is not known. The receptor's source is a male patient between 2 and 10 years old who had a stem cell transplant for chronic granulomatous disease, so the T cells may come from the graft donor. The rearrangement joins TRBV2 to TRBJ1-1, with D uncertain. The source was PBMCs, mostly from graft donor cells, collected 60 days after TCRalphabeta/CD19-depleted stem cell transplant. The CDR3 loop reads CASSVALFTEAFF. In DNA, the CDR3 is TGTGCCAGCAGTGTTGCCCTCTTCACTGAAGCTTTCTTT.